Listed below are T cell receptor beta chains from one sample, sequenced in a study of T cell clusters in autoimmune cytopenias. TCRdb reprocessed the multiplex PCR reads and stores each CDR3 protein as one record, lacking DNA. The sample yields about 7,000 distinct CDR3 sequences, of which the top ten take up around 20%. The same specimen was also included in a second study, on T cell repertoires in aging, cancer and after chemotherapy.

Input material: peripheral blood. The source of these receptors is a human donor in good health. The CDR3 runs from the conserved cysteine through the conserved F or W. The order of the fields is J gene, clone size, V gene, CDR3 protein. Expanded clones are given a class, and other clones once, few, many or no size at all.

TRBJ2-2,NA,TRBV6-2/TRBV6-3,CASTHGHTGELFF
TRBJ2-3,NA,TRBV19,CASRLSSSSTDTQYF
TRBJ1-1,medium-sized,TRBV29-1,CSVEGTGTGNTEAFF
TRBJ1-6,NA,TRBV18,CASSPQGTGSPLHF
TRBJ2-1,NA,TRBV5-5,CARSALAGSYNEQFF
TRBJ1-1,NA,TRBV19,CASNPDRASGTEAFF
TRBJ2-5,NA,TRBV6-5,CASSQGVGQQTQYF
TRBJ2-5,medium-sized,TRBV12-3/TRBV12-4,CASRREMEETQYF
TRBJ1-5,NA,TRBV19,CASRTPQGAGNQPQHF
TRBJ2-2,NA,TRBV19,CASSFGGAEVGELFF
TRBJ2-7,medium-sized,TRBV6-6,CASRSEGVDEQYF
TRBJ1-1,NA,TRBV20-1,CSARVAHTEAFF
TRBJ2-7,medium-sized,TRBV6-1,CASKLERGPLWEQYF
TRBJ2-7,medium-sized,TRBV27,CASAPTVNEQYF
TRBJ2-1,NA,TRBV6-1,CASSERGSYNEQFF
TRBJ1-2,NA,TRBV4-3,CASSQSRGRFGYTF
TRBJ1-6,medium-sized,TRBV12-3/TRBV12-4,CASSEGGFDNSPLHF
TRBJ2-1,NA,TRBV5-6,CASSLYPGRGNEQFF
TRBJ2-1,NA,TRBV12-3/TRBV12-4,CASSSSGTSDHNEQFF
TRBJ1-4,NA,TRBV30,CAWNPETATNEKLFF
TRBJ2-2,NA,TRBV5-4,CASSSAGGMGGELFF
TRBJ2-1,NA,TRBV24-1,CATSELAGLGYNEQFF
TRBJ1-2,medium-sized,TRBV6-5,CASSYSRQGARYGYTF
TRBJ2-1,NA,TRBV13,CASSLGRRNNEQFF
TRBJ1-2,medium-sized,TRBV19,CASSVLTGYYGYTF
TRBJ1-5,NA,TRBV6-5,CASNKVYSNQPQHF
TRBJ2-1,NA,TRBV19,CASSKSGGPYNEQFF
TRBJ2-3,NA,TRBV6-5,CASSTLAGFGTDTQYF
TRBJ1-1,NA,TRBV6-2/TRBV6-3,CASSYSAGRAFF
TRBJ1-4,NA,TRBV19,CASSIGGTTNEKLFF
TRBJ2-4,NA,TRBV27,CASRSTSGGLAKNIQYF
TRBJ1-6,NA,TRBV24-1,CATLEGDNSPLHF
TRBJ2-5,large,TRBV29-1,CSVEGAGRETQYF
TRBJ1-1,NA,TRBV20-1,CSAPDSMNTEAFF
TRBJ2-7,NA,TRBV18,CASSPGTAGYEQYF
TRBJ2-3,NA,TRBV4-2,CASREATSATDTQYF
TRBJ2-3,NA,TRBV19,CASSLSGGADTQYF
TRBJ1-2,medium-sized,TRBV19,CASSTGTGNYGYTF
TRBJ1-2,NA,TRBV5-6,CASSDRHYGYTF
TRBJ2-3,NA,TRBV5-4,CASSLSQGVDTQYF